This TCR beta chain stems from a study of read filtering for tumor transcriptome and immune sequencing. This clonotype was counted ten times or more. No antigen is known for it. Study observations and caveats: This fraction held mixed bone marrow immune cells after CD138-negative sorting.

From around 440 ng of RNA, a library with molecular barcoded alpha/delta and beta/gamma adaptors was made. From the reads, TCRdb called clonotypes with MiXCR, one entry per CDR3 protein. The sample lists about 90,000 distinct CDR3 sequences, approximately 13% seen once, with about 15% in the top ten. This CDR3 is 14 amino acids long. Germline CDR1 reads DFQATT; CDR2 reads SNEGSKA (reference sequence). Trimming took off 1 base at V and 0 bases at J, with 6 bases between the two ends. This TCR was recovered from a donor at least 40 years old with multiple myeloma. The specimen was a population of CD138-negative cells sorted from bone marrow. The rearrangement links TRBV20-1 to TRBJ2-2; no firm D call. CDR3 protein: CSARGRSNTGELFF. The CDR3 DNA sequence: TGCAGTGCTAGAGGAAGATCGAACACCGGGGAGCTGTTTTTT.